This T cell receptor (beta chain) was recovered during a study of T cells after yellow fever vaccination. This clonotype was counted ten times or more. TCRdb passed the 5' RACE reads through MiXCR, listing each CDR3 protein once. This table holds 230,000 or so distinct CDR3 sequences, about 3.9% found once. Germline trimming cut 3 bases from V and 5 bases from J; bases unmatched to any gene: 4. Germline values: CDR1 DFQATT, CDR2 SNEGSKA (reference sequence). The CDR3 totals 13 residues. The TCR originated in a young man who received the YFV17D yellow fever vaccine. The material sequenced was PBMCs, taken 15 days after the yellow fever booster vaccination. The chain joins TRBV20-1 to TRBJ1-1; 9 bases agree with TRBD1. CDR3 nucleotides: TGCAGTGCTAGCCTTGGACAGGGGACTGAAGCTTTCTTT. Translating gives CSASLGQGTEAFF.